This T cell receptor (beta chain) was captured in a study of CD8 T cells in ankylosing spondylitis. This clonotype has a count of ten or more. TCRdb analysed the 5' RACE reads with MiXCR anew, one entry per CDR3 protein. Among about 92,000 distinct CDR3 sequences, around 9.4% were seen once, and the ten largest hold under 6%. The CDR3 loop spans 15 amino acids. V was clipped by 4 bases and J by 10 bases, with 21 bases between them. Germline values: CDR1 SGHRS, CDR2 YFSETQ. The chain links TRBV5-1 to TRBJ2-1, with a weak D call TRBD1 (5 bases). The receptor was isolated from a male donor with ankylosing spondylitis or in good health (not recorded which). The source material was blood, either unsorted or a sorted T cell fraction (not recorded which). CDR3 region: CASSLYPGRAQEQFF. CDR3 in DNA: TGCGCCAGCAGCCTATACCCTGGCAGGGCCCAGGAGCAGTTCTTC.